The present TCR beta chain was sequenced within a study of persistence of HIV-infected CD4 T cells. The study, taken as a whole, reports: Antigen-responding cells were enriched for degenerate expanded CDR3beta sequences. TCRbeta richness was lower in CMV- and Gag-responding cells than in anti-CD3/anti-CD28-responding cells.

In regard to this clone: Its antigen remains unknown.

The immunoSEQ assay was version 4, run in survey mode. TCRdb keeps only in-frame clones here, not all; method: immunoSEQ multiplex PCR. The sample includes about 64,000 clones, less than 85% of them seen just once. Cells were stimulated with overlapping HIV-1 Gag 15-mer peptides. Sorted nonresponding memory CD4+ T cells were CD40L-negative, CD69-negative, CD45RO-high. The trim removed 6 bases at V and 9 bases at J, leaving 2 bases unmatched. Germline V gene lookup returns CDR1 MDHEN and CDR2 SYDVKM. This CDR3 contains 12 residues. The specimen comprised CD4+ T cells sorted from PBMCs after 18-hour stimulation, sampled from a patient who received antiretroviral therapy. The gene calls are TRBV28 and TRBJ2-4, with 10 nucleotides matching TRBD1. The source is an adult man with HIV who was CMV-seropositive. The CDR3 DNA reads TGTGCCAGCAGGGGACAGGGGACCATTCAGTACTTC. It translates to CASRGQGTIQYF.